This T cell receptor beta chain stems from a study of cytomegalovirus exposure and HLA in healthy donors. Findings and caveats of the study: Researchers counted around 180 TCR beta chains as cytomegalovirus-associated. In an earlier analysis, in several hundred donors, most V segments appeared productive either ~87% or ~30% of the time. Common viral pathogens (according to a later analysis) appeared linked to several of the most significant clusters.

A multiplex PCR was run with 60 Vbeta primers and 13 Jbeta primers. Libraries were prepared by immunoSEQ multiplex PCR; TCRdb keeps only in-frame clonotypes and omits some of them. The repertoire has fewer than 75,000 clones, 83% of them found once; the top ten carry roughly 4.5%. A note on this clone: What it binds is not known.

The V segment lost 0 bases and the J segment 5 bases; nucleotides outside the gene matches: 5. The CDR3 extends over 15 amino acids. CDR1 SGDLS and CDR2 YYNGEE come from the germline V gene. The sample taken for sequencing was PBMCs. The receptor was isolated from a man under 40 in good health and CMV-seronegative. This chain links TRBV9 with TRBJ2-5, with TRBD1 identical over 9 bases. The CDR3 DNA sequence: TGTGCCAGCAGCGTAGGACAGGGGGGCGATGAGACCCAGTACTTC. Its translation: CASSVGQGGDETQYF.